This TCR beta chain was captured in a study of early T cells in non-severe SARS-CoV-2 infection. Background on the study: From unsorted whole blood, bulk RNA was sequenced, and the chains remained unpaired.

This clonotype appeared a few times. What it recognizes is unknown. Unique molecular identifiers were added to individual cDNA molecules. TCRdb re-derived calls from the 5' RACE reads in MiXCR, one entry per CDR3 protein. The repertoire has under 60,000 distinct CDR3 sequences, roughly 8.8% of them found once; the top ten carry around 21%. Study observations and caveats: Anti-spike CD8 specificities were favored by VDJdb matching, whose results missed private and CD4 specificities.

With 2 bases clipped from V and 11 bases from J, the junction kept 11 bases outside the gene matches. The CDR3 is made up of 14 amino acids. Germline CDR1 and CDR2: MGHRA and YSYEKL. The sample was whole blood. The TCR comes from an adult who was a healthcare worker with PCR-confirmed SARS-CoV-2 infection or an uninfected control (not recorded which). The chain combines TRBV4-1 with TRBJ1-1, with TRBD1 matching 7 bases. Here the CDR3 reads CASSQPGTVPMAFF. Here the CDR3 DNA reads TGCGCCAGCAGCCAACCGGGGACAGTTCCTATGGCTTTCTTT.